The 12 T cell receptor beta chains below were found in one sample sequenced in a study of T cell responses to AZD1222 COVID-19 vaccine. Using immunoSEQ multiplex PCR, the repertoire was profiled, and TCRdb retains in-frame clones only, with some absent. The sample holds around 150,000 clones, roughly 94% seen once. The sample in question was peripheral blood, obtained on day 0 of MenACWY control vaccination. These receptors were collected from an adult in good health.

This chain links TRBV5-1 with TRBJ2-7; 8 bases line up with TRBD1. V lost 3 bases, J lost 4 bases, and 3 bases stayed unmatched. Germline values: CDR1 SGHRS, CDR2 YFSETQ. CDR3 length: 13 residues. The chain's CDR3 is CASSSTGGYEQYF. DNA of the CDR3: TGCGCCAGCAGCTCAACAGGGGGATACGAGCAGTACTTC.

V usage is TRBV12-3 or TRBV12-4 and J usage is TRBJ1-6; the D gene is possibly TRBD1 (5 bases). Trimming left V 6 bases short and J 7 bases short, with 10 bases between. The CDR3 length is 13 residues. This chain's CDR3 is CASSGNRNSPLHF. In nucleotides, the CDR3 is TGTGCCAGCAGCGGGAACAGGAATTCACCCCTCCACTTT.

Remarks on this clone: The junction differs from germline at one of its ends, possibly a read error. The J gene is TRBJ2-2, the V gene TRBV28; 13 nucleotides match TRBD2. The CDR3 consists of 17 residues. Looked up from germline, CDR1 is MDHEN and CDR2 is SYDVKM. CDR3 sequence: CASSLWTSGRITGELFF. In nucleotides, the CDR3 is TGTGCCAGCAGTCTATGGACTAGCGGGAGAATCACCGGGGAGCTGTTTTTT.

This clone occurred once. The V and J genes are TRBV29-1 and TRBJ1-5; possibly TRBD1 for D (6 bases). CDR1 is SQVTM, CDR2 ANQGSEA, per germline. This CDR3 has 12 amino acids. Between the trimmed V and J ends, which lost 7 bases and 4 bases, there was a span of 11 bases. The CDR3: CSAAQGNQPQHF. CDR3 DNA: TGCAGCGCCGCACAGGGTAATCAGCCCCAGCATTTT.

The chain joins TRBV15 to TRBJ1-5; D is undetermined. Between the trimmed V and J ends, which lost 5 bases and 6 bases, there was a span of 14 bases. CDR3 length: 14 residues. Germline-derived CDR1 and CDR2 are LNHNV and YYDKDF (reference sequence). CDR3 loop: CATSGRPRGQPQHF. CDR3 in DNA: TGTGCCACCAGCGGCAGGCCCCGCGGTCAGCCCCAGCATTTT. Filled out from reference TRBV15 and TRBJ1-5, the complete variable domain reads DAMVIQNPRYQVTQFGKPVTLSCSQTLNHNVMYWYQQKSSQAPKLLFHYYDKDFNNEADTPDNFQSRRPNTSFCFLDIRSPGLGDTAMYLCATSGRPRGQPQHFGDGTRLSIL.

The gene calls are TRBV7-3 and TRBJ2-5; D ambiguous. The CDR3 totals 13 residues. Germline V gene lookup returns CDR1 SGHTA and CDR2 FQGTGA. The ends were cut back, 2 bases at V and 0 bases at J, with 4 bases in the middle. In nucleotides, the CDR3 is TGTGCCAGCAGCTTAGGGTACCAAGAGACCCAGTACTTC. Protein sequence: CASSLGYQETQYF.

The chain has TRBV6-2 or TRBV6-3 and TRBJ2-7; possibly TRBD2 for D (5 bases). CDR1 is MNHEY, CDR2 SVGEGT, per germline. With 6 bases removed from V and 0 bases from J, the gap between germline ends came to 18 bases. This CDR3 spans 16 amino acids. The CDR3 nucleotides are TGTGCCAGCAGCTCCCCTGAGAGGGTGAGCTCCTACGAGCAGTACTTC. Its translation is CASSSPERVSSYEQYF.

The V and J genes are TRBV12-3 or TRBV12-4 and TRBJ1-2; tentative D call: TRBD1 (6 bases). The CDR3 length is 10 residues. The germline V and J ends were trimmed by 6 bases and 14 bases, with 13 bases remaining between them. CDR3 nucleotide sequence: TGTGCCAGCAGGGGGGCCCATTATACCTTC. Translation: CASRGAHYTF.

The gene calls are TRBV5-1 and TRBJ1-6; tentative D call: TRBD1 (6 bases). Trimming took 4 bases from V and 0 from J, leaving 17 bases between them. CDR1 and CDR2 (germline): SGHRS, YFSETQ. This CDR3 region has 18 residues. CDR3 nucleotides: TGCGCCAGCAGCGCTCAACAGGGTACTAGCTCCTATAATTCACCCCTCCACTTT. Translating it yields CASSAQQGTSSYNSPLHF.

The rearrangement links TRBV10-2 to TRBJ1-1; unclear D gene. Between the trimmed V and J ends, which lost 3 bases and 3 bases, there was a span of 14 bases. In germline, CDR1 is WSHSY, CDR2 SAAADI. The CDR3 has 15 amino acids. This chain's CDR3 is CASSDRTPADTEAFF. The CDR3, as DNA: TGCGCCAGCAGTGATCGTACCCCTGCGGACACTGAAGCTTTCTTT.

This rearrangement joins TRBV7-2 to TRBJ2-3; TRBD2 matches at 7 bases. Germline V gives CDR1 SGHTA, CDR2 FQGNSA. The CDR3 spans 16 residues. J lost 5 bases, V lost 0 bases, and 8 bases had no gene match. CDR3 nucleotide sequence: TGTGCCAGCAGCTTAGCGTTGGCTAGCGGACAAGATACGCAGTATTTT. Encoded protein: CASSLALASGQDTQYF.

This chain connects TRBV5-1 to TRBJ2-7; D could derive from TRBD1 or TRBD2 (5 bases each). Germline lookup yields CDR1 SGHRS and CDR2 YFSETQ. Trimming pared 4 bases from V and 2 bases from J, leaving 10 bases between. The CDR3 has 13 amino acids. As DNA, the CDR3 is TGCGCCAGCAGCCGGGACCGCCCCTACGAGCAGTACTTC. Translating it yields CASSRDRPYEQYF.